The 26 T cell receptor beta chains below were found in one sample sequenced in a study of T cell responses to AZD1222 COVID-19 vaccine. TCRdb's copy holds only in-frame clones and misses some; the assay was immunoSEQ multiplex PCR. The table includes some 96,000 clones, 88% detected once. Here the sequenced sample was peripheral blood, taken 28 days after the second AZD1222 dose. These receptors were taken from an adult who received the AZD1222 COVID-19 vaccine.

The genes are TRBV9 and TRBJ1-3; no reliable D call. The germline V gene encodes CDR1 SGDLS and CDR2 YYNGEE. This CDR3 comprises 16 residues. Trimming pared 6 bases from V and 0 bases from J, leaving 16 bases between. In nucleotides, the CDR3 is TGTGCCAGCACCGTCCAGCCTGGAGCCTCTGGAAACACCATATATTTT. It is translated as CASTVQPGASGNTIYF.

The V and J genes are TRBV20-1 and TRBJ1-5; D not resolved. Trimming took off 3 bases at V and 4 bases at J, with 10 bases between the two ends. CDR3 length equals 13 residues. CDR1 is DFQATT and CDR2 is SNEGSKA in the germline V gene (reference sequence). The chain's CDR3 is CSASREDNQPQHF. The CDR3 bases are TGCAGTGCTAGTAGAGAGGATAATCAGCCCCAGCATTTT.

There are a few counts of this clone. The rearrangement joins TRBV5-1 to TRBJ1-2; possible D gene TRBD1, 6 bases. The CDR3 has 14 amino acids. Trimming pared 4 bases from V and 2 bases from J, leaving 12 bases between. Germline V gene sequence: CDR1 SGHRS, CDR2 YFSETQ. In nucleotides, the CDR3 is TGCGCCAGCAGCCCAGGGGCCGAGAACTATGGCTACACCTTC. This sequence encodes CASSPGAENYGYTF. Supplemented by reference TRBV5-1 and TRBJ1-2, the full variable domain reads KAGVTQTPRYLIKTRGQQVTLSCSPISGHRSVSWYQQTPGQGLQFLFEYFSETQRNKGNFPGRFSGRQFSNSRSEMNVSTLELGDSALYLCASSPGAENYGYTFGSGTRLTVV.

This chain connects TRBV10-3 to TRBJ2-2, with TRBD2 identical over 8 bases. With 7 bases clipped from V and 1 base from J, the junction kept 11 bases outside the gene matches. The germline V gene encodes CDR1 ENHRY and CDR2 SYGVKD. The CDR3 totals 17 residues. The CDR3 region is CAIKGPPGLGNTGELFF. In nucleotides, the CDR3 is TGTGCCATCAAAGGCCCGCCGGGACTAGGGAACACCGGGGAGCTGTTTTTT.

The chain couples TRBV10-2 to TRBJ2-7, with TRBD2 matching 9 bases. V was pared by 7 bases and J by 3 bases, with 10 bases of the junction left unmatched. The CDR3 has 15 residues. Germline V gives CDR1 WSHSY, CDR2 SAAADI. The CDR3 reads CASIQQLAGLYEQYF. For the CDR3, the DNA is TGCGCCAGCATCCAGCAGCTAGCGGGACTCTACGAGCAGTACTTC.

The chain has TRBV18 and TRBJ2-2; no firm D call. V was shortened by 3 bases and J by 4 bases, with 9 bases between the two germline ends. The CDR3 is made up of 14 amino acids. The germline V gene has CDR1 KGHSH and CDR2 LQKENI. The CDR3 reads CASSPEILTGELFF. The CDR3, as DNA: TGTGCCAGCTCACCCGAAATTCTCACCGGGGAGCTGTTTTTT.

The CDR3, as DNA: TGTGCCAGCAAGCCCGGGGACGGGGAGCTGTTTTTT. Residues: CASKPGDGELFF. V gene TRBV9 combines with J gene TRBJ2-2; weak D call: TRBD2 (5 bases). The germline V and J ends were trimmed by 6 bases and 7 bases, with 10 bases remaining between them. The germline V gene encodes CDR1 SGDLS and CDR2 YYNGEE. This CDR3 comprises 12 residues.

This clone has more than one count but fewer than ten. This chain links TRBV5-6 with TRBJ1-5; TRBD1 is a possible D gene (5 bases). The CDR3 has 15 amino acids. Germline V gene lookup returns CDR1 SGHDT and CDR2 YYEEEE. Deletions cut 4 bases from V and 7 bases from J, with 18 bases between. The CDR3 nucleotides read TGTGCCAGCAGCCCCAACGGGGGACGAAGGCAGCCCCAGCATTTT. Protein: CASSPNGGRRQPQHF.

Only one count was recorded for this clone. The chain links TRBV6-5 to TRBJ1-2; no definite D call. This CDR3 contains 11 residues. Trimming cost V 4 bases and J 3 bases, with 3 bases left between them. Germline CDR1 and CDR2: MNHEY and SVGAGI. The CDR3 is CASSSDYGYTF. CDR3 nucleotides: TGTGCCAGCAGTTCCGACTATGGCTACACCTTC.

This chain links TRBV2 with TRBJ2-6; D ambiguous. V was shortened by 7 bases and J by 1 base, with 11 bases between the two germline ends. The CDR3 contains 15 residues. CDR1 and CDR2 from the germline V gene are SNHLY and FYNNEI. CDR3 residues: CASTQTASGANVLTF. CDR3 sequence (DNA): TGTGCCAGCACCCAAACGGCGTCTGGGGCCAACGTCCTGACTTTC.

The J gene is TRBJ1-1, the V gene TRBV13; 12 nucleotides agree with TRBD1. Germline loops: CDR1 PRHDT, CDR2 FYEKMQ (reference sequence). Losses at the gene ends were 3 bases for V and 9 bases for J; bases not matched to a gene: 14. The CDR3 spans 17 residues. CDR3 DNA: TGTGCCAGCAGCTTTTCCGGGACAGGGGGCTCGCTTGTTAAAGCTTTCTTT. This codes for CASSFSGTGGSLVKAFF. The full variable domain, in which reference TRBV13 and TRBJ1-1 provide the parts outside the CDR3, is AAGVIQSPRHLIKEKRETATLKCYPIPRHDTVYWYQQGPGQDPQFLISFYEKMQSDKGSIPDRFSAQQFSDYHSELNMSSLELGDSALYFCASSFSGTGGSLVKAFFGQGTRLTVV.

CDR3: CASSELGKGTEAFF. The CDR3 coding sequence is TGTGCCAGCAGTGAATTGGGGAAGGGCACTGAAGCTTTCTTT. The chain has TRBV6-1 and TRBJ1-1; D is uncertain. With 2 bases removed from V and 4 bases from J, the gap between germline ends came to 11 bases. The CDR3 has 14 amino acids. Germline-derived CDR1 and CDR2 are MNHNS and SASEGT.

Comment on this clone: Additional DNA sequences in this sample encode the identical CDR3. The chain couples TRBV12-3 or TRBV12-4 to TRBJ2-2, with unresolved D. Trimming took off 3 bases at V and 6 bases at J, with 5 bases between the two ends. The CDR3 totals 12 residues. The CDR3 is CASSFFPGELFF. The CDR3 region has the DNA TGTGCCAGCAGTTTCTTCCCCGGGGAGCTGTTTTTT.

The chain couples TRBV27 to TRBJ2-1; possible D gene TRBD1, 6 bases. V lost 6 bases and J lost 6, with 15 bases in between. Looked up from germline, CDR1 is MNHEY and CDR2 is SMNVEV (reference sequence). There are 14 residues in the CDR3. CDR3 DNA sequence: TGTGCCAGCAGCGAAGGGGGACGCCTCAATGAGCAGTTCTTC. Its protein is CASSEGGRLNEQFF.

The chain is built from TRBV12-3 or TRBV12-4 and TRBJ1-3, with D uncertain. The CDR3 consists of 13 residues. Trimming cost V 7 bases and J 4 bases, with 11 bases left between them. DNA for the CDR3: TGTGCCAGCAACAACGACCCGGGAAACACCATATATTTT. Its protein is CASNNDPGNTIYF.

The chain joins TRBV18 to TRBJ1-1, with D maybe TRBD1 (6 bases). Trimming shortened V by 3 bases and J by 2 bases, and 13 bases separated the two germline ends. Germline loops: CDR1 KGHSH, CDR2 LQKENI. The CDR3 consists of 15 residues. CDR3 amino acids: CASSPRTVRNTEAFF. The CDR3 DNA sequence: TGTGCCAGCTCACCCCGGACAGTAAGAAACACTGAAGCTTTCTTT.

A few counts support this clone. The chain has TRBV2 and TRBJ2-1, with unresolved D. Between the trimmed V and J ends, which lost 4 bases and 9 bases, there was a span of 19 bases. The germline CDR1 and CDR2 sequences are SNHLY and FYNNEI. The CDR3 consists of 15 residues. CDR3 in amino acids: CASSVSDAALGEQFF. The DNA of the CDR3 is TGTGCCAGCAGTGTATCGGATGCCGCGTTGGGTGAGCAGTTCTTC.

This clone showed up just a few times. The CDR3 bases are TGTGCCAGCAGCTCGGATCTGTCCACTGAAGCTTTCTTT. It encodes CASSSDLSTEAFF. J is TRBJ1-1 and V is TRBV7-9, with unresolved D. The V end lost 4 bases, the J end lost 4 bases, and 10 bases lay between the germline ends. Germline-derived CDR1 and CDR2 are SEHNR and FQNEAQ (reference sequence). The CDR3 contains 13 residues.

The CDR3 DNA reads TGTGCCACCGGGACAGGGGGCTACACCTTC. Its translation: CATGTGGYTF. The chain couples TRBV7-9 to TRBJ1-2; TRBD1 matches 9 bases. V shed 10 bases and J 8 bases; nucleotides not matched to a gene: 2. Germline loops: CDR1 SEHNR, CDR2 FQNEAQ (reference sequence). The CDR3 sequence is 10 residues long. The variable domain in full, with the rest retrieved from reference TRBV7-9 and TRBJ1-2, is DTGVSQNPRHKITKRGQNVTFRCDPISEHNRLYWYRQTLGQGPEFLTYFQNEAQLEKSRLLSDRFSAERPKGSFSTLEIQRTEQGDSAMYLCATGTGGYTFGSGTRLTVV.

This chain connects TRBV6-5 to TRBJ1-1; D not certain. From germline, CDR1 is MNHEY and CDR2 SVGAGI. There are 11 residues in the CDR3. V shed 5 bases and J shed 5 bases, with 6 bases lying between them. The CDR3 is CASSRITEAFF. The CDR3 region has the DNA TGTGCCAGCAGTCGCATTACTGAAGCTTTCTTT.

This clone has only one observation. The J gene is TRBJ1-5, the V gene TRBV7-2; D remains ambiguous. The CDR3 length is 13 residues. Germline V lookup: CDR1 SGHTA, CDR2 FQGNSA. Trimming cost V 1 base and J 5 bases, with 6 bases left between them. In nucleotides, the CDR3 is TGTGCCAGCAGCTTAGGTCTCTATCAGCCCCAGCATTTT. Translating gives CASSLGLYQPQHF.

The J gene is TRBJ1-2, the V gene TRBV6-5; TRBD1 agrees at 9 bases. The CDR3 is made up of 11 amino acids. From germline, CDR1 is MNHEY and CDR2 SVGAGI. The ends lost 8 bases at V and 8 bases at J; junction bases unmatched: 3. This CDR3 is CASYRGQGYTF. The CDR3 DNA sequence: TGTGCCAGCTACAGGGGGCAAGGCTACACCTTC.

The V gene is TRBV20-1, the J gene TRBJ1-1, with D uncertain. In germline, CDR1 is DFQATT, CDR2 SNEGSKA (reference sequence). CDR3 size: 11 residues. This CDR3 reads CIGQRNTEAFF. The DNA of the CDR3 is TGCATAGGGCAGAGGAACACTGAAGCTTTCTTT.

The rearrangement uses TRBV7-2 and TRBJ2-7, with 14 nucleotides matching TRBD2. With V trimmed by 5 bases and J by 6 bases, 6 bases remained unmatched. CDR3 length equals 15 residues. CDR1 is SGHTA, CDR2 FQGNSA, per germline. The CDR3 reads CASSPPGLAGVEQYF. CDR3 in DNA: TGTGCCAGCAGCCCGCCGGGACTAGCGGGAGTCGAGCAGTACTTC.

This clone was picked up one time. The chain employs TRBV30 and TRBJ1-1, with D possibly matching TRBD1 (6 bases). The CDR3 spans 13 residues. Germline V lookup: CDR1 GTSNPN, CDR2 SVGIG (reference sequence). V was trimmed by 0 bases and J by 7 bases, leaving 12 bases between them. CDR3 coding DNA: TGTGCCTGGAGTGTAGGGGGGGGATATGAAGCTTTCTTT. Translated, it gives CAWSVGGGYEAFF.

This chain uses TRBV6-1 with TRBJ2-7, with 7 bases matching TRBD1. Per the germline V gene, CDR1 is MNHNS and CDR2 is SASEGT. This CDR3 spans 14 amino acids. V lost 3 bases, J lost 2 bases, and 4 bases stayed unmatched. The CDR3 spells CASSDRTGPYEQYF. The DNA of the CDR3 is TGTGCCAGCAGTGACCGGACAGGACCCTACGAGCAGTACTTC.